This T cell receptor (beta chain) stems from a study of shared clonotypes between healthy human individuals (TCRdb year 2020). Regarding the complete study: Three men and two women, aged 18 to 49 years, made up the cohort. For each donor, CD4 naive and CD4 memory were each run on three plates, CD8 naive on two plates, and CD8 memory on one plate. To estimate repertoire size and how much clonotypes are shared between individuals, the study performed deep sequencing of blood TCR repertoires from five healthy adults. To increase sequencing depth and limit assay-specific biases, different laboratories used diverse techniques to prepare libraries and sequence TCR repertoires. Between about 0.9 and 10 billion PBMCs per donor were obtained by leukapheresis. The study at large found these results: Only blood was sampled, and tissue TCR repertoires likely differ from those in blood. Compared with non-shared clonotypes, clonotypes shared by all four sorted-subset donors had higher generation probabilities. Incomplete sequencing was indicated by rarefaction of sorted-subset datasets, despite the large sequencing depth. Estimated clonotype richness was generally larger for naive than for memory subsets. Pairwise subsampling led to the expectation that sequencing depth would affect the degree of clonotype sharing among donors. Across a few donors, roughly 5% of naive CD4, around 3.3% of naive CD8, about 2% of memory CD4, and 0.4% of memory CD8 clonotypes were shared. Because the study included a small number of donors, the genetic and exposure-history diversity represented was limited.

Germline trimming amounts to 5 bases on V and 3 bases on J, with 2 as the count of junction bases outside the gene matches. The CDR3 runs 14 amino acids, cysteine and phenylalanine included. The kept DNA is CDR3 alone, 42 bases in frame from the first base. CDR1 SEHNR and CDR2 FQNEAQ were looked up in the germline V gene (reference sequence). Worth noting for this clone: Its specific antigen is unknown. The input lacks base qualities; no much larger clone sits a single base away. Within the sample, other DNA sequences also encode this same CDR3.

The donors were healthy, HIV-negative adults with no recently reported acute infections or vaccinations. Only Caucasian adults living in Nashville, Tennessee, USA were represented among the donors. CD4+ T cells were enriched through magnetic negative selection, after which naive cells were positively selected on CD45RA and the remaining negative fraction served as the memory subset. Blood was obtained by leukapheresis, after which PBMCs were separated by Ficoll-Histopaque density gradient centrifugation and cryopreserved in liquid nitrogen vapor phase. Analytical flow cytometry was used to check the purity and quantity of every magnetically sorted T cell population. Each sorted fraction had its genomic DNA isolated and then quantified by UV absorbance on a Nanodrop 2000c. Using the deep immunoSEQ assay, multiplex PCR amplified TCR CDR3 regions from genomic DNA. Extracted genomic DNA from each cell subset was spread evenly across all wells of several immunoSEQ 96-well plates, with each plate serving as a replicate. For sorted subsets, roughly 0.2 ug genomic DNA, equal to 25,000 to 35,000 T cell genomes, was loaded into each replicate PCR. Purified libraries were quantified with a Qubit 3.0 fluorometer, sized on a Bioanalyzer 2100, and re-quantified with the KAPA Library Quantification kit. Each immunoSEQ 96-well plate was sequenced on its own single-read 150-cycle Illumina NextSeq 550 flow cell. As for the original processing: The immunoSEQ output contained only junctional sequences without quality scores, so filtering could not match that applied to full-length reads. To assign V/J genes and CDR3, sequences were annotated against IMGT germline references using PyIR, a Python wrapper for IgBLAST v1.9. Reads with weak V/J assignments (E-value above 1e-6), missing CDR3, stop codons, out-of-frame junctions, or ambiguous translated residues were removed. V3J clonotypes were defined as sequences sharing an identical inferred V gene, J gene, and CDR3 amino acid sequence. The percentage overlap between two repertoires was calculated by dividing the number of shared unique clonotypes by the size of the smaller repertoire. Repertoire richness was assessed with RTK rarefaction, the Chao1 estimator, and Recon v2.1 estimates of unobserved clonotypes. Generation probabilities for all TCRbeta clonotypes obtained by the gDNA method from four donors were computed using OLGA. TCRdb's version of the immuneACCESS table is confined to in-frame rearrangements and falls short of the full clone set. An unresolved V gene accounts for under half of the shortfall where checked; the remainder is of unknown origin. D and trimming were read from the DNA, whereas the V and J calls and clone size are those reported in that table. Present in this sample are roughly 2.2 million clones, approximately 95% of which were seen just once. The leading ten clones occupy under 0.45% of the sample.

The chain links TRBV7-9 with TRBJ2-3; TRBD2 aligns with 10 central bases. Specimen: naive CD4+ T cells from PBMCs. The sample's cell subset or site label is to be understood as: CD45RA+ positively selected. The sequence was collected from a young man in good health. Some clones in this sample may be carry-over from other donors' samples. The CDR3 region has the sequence CASSLTSGTDTQYF. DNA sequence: TGTGCCAGCAGCCTGACTAGCGGGACAGATACGCAGTATTTT.